This entry lists 26 T cell receptor beta chains sequenced from one sample in a study of CD8 T cells in ankylosing spondylitis. In TCRdb, the 5' RACE reads were re-called with MiXCR into one record per CDR3 protein. The sample yields tens of thousands of distinct CDR3 sequences, about 27% seen once. The sequenced sample was blood, either unsorted or a sorted T cell fraction (not recorded which). Receptors originate from a male donor with ankylosing spondylitis or in good health (not recorded which).

The chain is built from TRBV5-5 and TRBJ1-2, with 9 bases fitting TRBD1. The ends lost 1 base at V and 7 bases at J; junction bases unmatched: 14. This CDR3 contains 17 residues. The germline V gene encodes CDR1 SGHKS and CDR2 YYEKEE (reference sequence). CDR3 loop: CASSLSIFGTGTSGYTF. As DNA, the CDR3 is TGTGCCAGCAGCTTGTCTATTTTCGGGACAGGGACATCTGGCTACACCTTC.

V is TRBV5-1 and J is TRBJ1-3, with 10 bases that match TRBD1. Germline assignment: CDR1 SGHRS and CDR2 YFSETQ. The CDR3 contains 16 residues. The ends lost 4 bases at V and 7 bases at J; junction bases unmatched: 11. The CDR3 protein is CASSQGQGFLMNTIYF. CDR3 DNA sequence: TGCGCCAGCAGCCAGGGACAGGGGTTTTTGATGAACACCATATATTTT.

This clonotype has more than one count but fewer than ten. The chain is built from TRBV20-1 and TRBJ2-3; 12 positions match TRBD2. V gave up 6 bases and J gave up 4 bases; unmatched junction bases: 5. Germline values: CDR1 DFQATT, CDR2 SNEGSKA (reference sequence). The CDR3 has 14 residues. The CDR3 sequence is CSAPLAGGADTQYF. The CDR3 coding sequence is TGCAGTGCGCCACTAGCGGGAGGTGCAGATACGCAGTATTTT.

The rearrangement links TRBV10-3 to TRBJ2-5, with 8 bases matching TRBD1. The CDR3 loop spans 15 amino acids. CDR1 and CDR2 from the germline V gene are ENHRY and SYGVKD. J was trimmed by 2 bases and V by 2 bases; bases with no gene match: 4. The CDR3 region is CAISEGQGEQETQYF. The CDR3, as DNA: TGTGCCATCAGTGAGGGACAGGGAGAGCAAGAGACCCAGTACTTC.

The chain links TRBV12-3 or TRBV12-4 to TRBJ2-1, with a tentative D call TRBD1 (6 bases). Trimming took off 6 bases at V and 8 bases at J, with 17 bases between the two ends. The length of the CDR3 is 14 residues. The CDR3 sequence is CASSRTTRGDEQFF. The CDR3 coding sequence is TGTGCCAGCAGCCGAACGACCAGGGGAGATGAGCAGTTCTTC.

Only a few counts were recorded for this clonotype. The chain is built from TRBV12-3 or TRBV12-4 and TRBJ1-6; D ambiguous. This CDR3 contains 13 residues. Trimming took 4 bases from V and 9 from J, leaving 10 bases between them. CDR3 amino acids: CASSWANSSPLHF. The CDR3 region has the DNA TGTGCCAGCAGTTGGGCAAACAGTTCACCCCTCCACTTT.

This clonotype came up a few times. V is TRBV5-1 and J is TRBJ1-5; D is uncertain. This CDR3 region has 16 residues. Trimming took off 1 base at V and 0 bases at J, with 11 bases between the two ends. Germline CDR1 reads SGHRS; CDR2 reads YFSETQ. CDR3 DNA: TGCGCCAGCAGCTTGTTTCCCGCGAATAGCAATCAGCCCCAGCATTTT. This gives the protein CASSLFPANSNQPQHF.

This clonotype showed up just a few times. The chain recombines TRBV7-6 with TRBJ1-4, with D unresolved. V was clipped by 3 bases and J by 4 bases, with 12 bases between them. From germline, CDR1 is SGHVS and CDR2 FNYEAQ. The CDR3 length is 15 residues. This CDR3 reads CASSFNGLINEKLFF. CDR3 in DNA: TGTGCCAGCAGCTTTAACGGCCTTATTAATGAAAAACTGTTTTTT.

The chain uses TRBV11-3 and TRBJ2-1; 13 nucleotides line up with TRBD2. The CDR3 covers 17 residues. Per the germline V gene, CDR1 is SGHNT and CDR2 is YENEEA. V lost 5 bases, J lost 4 bases, and 8 bases stayed unmatched. The chain's CDR3 is CASSTRTSGSGYNEQFF. The CDR3 DNA reads TGTGCCAGCAGCACCAGGACTAGCGGGAGTGGTTACAATGAGCAGTTCTTC. The full variable domain, its missing parts supplied by reference TRBV11-3 and TRBJ2-1, is EAGVVQSPRYKIIEKKQPVAFWCNPISGHNTLYWYLQNLGQGPELLIRYENEEAVDDSQLPKDRFSAERLKGVDSTLKIQPAELGDSAVYLCASSTRTSGSGYNEQFFGPGTRLTVL.

The chain joins TRBV15 to TRBJ2-7; no clear D gene. The length of the CDR3 is 14 residues. Trimming stripped 1 base from V and 3 bases from J, with 10 bases between. Germline assignment: CDR1 LNHNV and CDR2 YYDKDF (reference sequence). DNA for the CDR3: TGTGCCACCAGCAGAGTCTTGGCAGACTACGAGCAGTACTTC. It specifies CATSRVLADYEQYF.

The chain carries TRBV5-1 and TRBJ1-1; D unresolved. V lost 0 bases to trimming and J lost 2 bases, with 11 bases between them. CDR1 and CDR2 from the germline V gene are SGHRS and YFSETQ. The CDR3 loop spans 15 amino acids. The CDR3 region has the DNA TGCGCCAGCAGCTTGGGGGCACGGGGAAACACTGAAGCTTTCTTT. Residues: CASSLGARGNTEAFF.

The chain joins TRBV27 to TRBJ2-1; the match to TRBD1 covers 9 bases. Germline V gene sequence: CDR1 MNHEY, CDR2 SMNVEV (reference sequence). The CDR3 runs 14 residues. Losses at the gene ends were 8 bases for V and 3 bases for J; bases not matched to a gene: 5. This CDR3 is CASLGQGNYNEQFF. For the CDR3, the DNA is TGTGCCAGCCTTGGACAGGGGAACTACAATGAGCAGTTCTTC.

Only a few counts were recorded for this clonotype. The V gene is TRBV6-1, the J gene TRBJ2-3, with D hard to call. There are 14 residues in the CDR3. The germline CDR1 and CDR2 sequences are MNHNS and SASEGT. Trimming took off 6 bases at V and 4 bases at J, with 14 bases between the two ends. Here the CDR3 reads CASSHSSMPDTQYF. The CDR3 DNA sequence: TGTGCCAGCAGCCACAGTTCTATGCCAGATACGCAGTATTTT.

This clonotype was recorded only once. V and J are TRBV5-1 and TRBJ1-6, with a possible D match to TRBD1 (5 bases). The V and J ends lost 4 bases and 0 bases respectively, with 11 bases between them. From germline, CDR1 is SGHRS and CDR2 YFSETQ. CDR3 length: 16 amino acids. CDR3 residues: CASSIAGSSYNSPLHF. The CDR3 bases are TGCGCCAGCAGCATTGCAGGGAGCTCCTATAATTCACCCCTCCACTTT.

This clonotype was counted only a few times. The chain combines TRBV20-1 with TRBJ2-2; TRBD1 is a possible D gene (6 bases). The germline V and J ends were trimmed by 0 bases and 4 bases, with 9 bases remaining between them. The CDR3 contains 14 residues. Germline lookup yields CDR1 DFQATT and CDR2 SNEGSKA (reference sequence). CDR3 protein: CSARDGGFTGELFF. In nucleotides, the CDR3 is TGCAGTGCTAGAGATGGGGGCTTCACCGGGGAGCTGTTTTTT.

This clonotype was found a few times. V gene TRBV5-5 combines with J gene TRBJ1-6; D is unresolved. Trimming shortened V by 2 bases and J by 7 bases, and 4 bases separated the two germline ends. Per the germline V gene, CDR1 is SGHKS and CDR2 is YYEKEE (reference sequence). The CDR3 sequence is 12 residues long. CDR3 sequence reads: CASSFGNSPLHF. The CDR3 nucleotides are TGTGCCAGCAGCTTCGGGAATTCACCCCTCCACTTT.

V usage is TRBV4-1 and J usage is TRBJ2-7; D not certain. Trimming removed 4 bases from V and 1 base from J, with 11 bases in between. This CDR3 has 14 residues. CDR1 and CDR2 from the germline V gene are MGHRA and YSYEKL. CDR3 protein: CASSRPQESYEQYF. For the CDR3, the DNA is TGCGCCAGCAGCCGCCCGCAAGAATCCTACGAGCAGTACTTC.

This clonotype was observed a few times. V and J are TRBV20-1 and TRBJ1-5; D might be TRBD1 (5 bases). The CDR3 extends over 14 amino acids. Germline CDR1 is DFQATT and CDR2 is SNEGSKA (reference sequence). V was pared by 7 bases and J by 5 bases, with 18 bases between. The CDR3 loop reads CSVGEALRDQPQHF. The CDR3 region has the DNA TGCAGTGTGGGGGAGGCGTTGAGGGATCAGCCCCAGCATTTT.

The chain uses TRBV7-9 and TRBJ2-7; D call uncertain. The V and J ends lost 5 bases and 1 base respectively, with 12 bases between them. CDR1 and CDR2 from the germline V gene are SEHNR and FQNEAQ (reference sequence). CDR3 length equals 14 residues. The CDR3 bases are TGTGCCAGCAGCCCCAGTACCAGGTCCTACGAGCAGTACTTC. Its translation is CASSPSTRSYEQYF.

The chain recombines TRBV20-1 with TRBJ1-4; maybe TRBD1 (5 bases). The CDR3 contains 14 residues. Germline V gene sequence: CDR1 DFQATT, CDR2 SNEGSKA (reference sequence). Deletions cut 7 bases from V and 6 bases from J, with 18 bases between. The CDR3, as DNA: TGCAGTGGGACGACATACAGGAACTATGAAAAACTGTTTTTT. This codes for CSGTTYRNYEKLFF.

The V gene is TRBV18, the J gene TRBJ2-2; TRBD2 agrees at 7 bases. This CDR3 has 17 amino acids. Unmatched junction bases numbered 8, after V lost 1 base and J lost 3 bases. Per the germline V gene, CDR1 is KGHSH and CDR2 is LQKENI. The CDR3 sequence: CASSPRSGTHHTGELFF. CDR3 nucleotides: TGTGCCAGCTCACCACGAAGCGGGACCCACCACACCGGGGAGCTGTTTTTT.

The chain employs TRBV29-1 and TRBJ2-5; 8 nucleotides line up with TRBD1. In germline, CDR1 is SQVTM, CDR2 ANQGSEA. With 6 bases clipped from V and 5 bases from J, the junction kept 14 bases outside the gene matches. This CDR3 region has 15 residues. The CDR3 loop is CSVGVVRGRKETQYF. CDR3 in DNA: TGCAGCGTCGGGGTAGTCAGGGGGCGGAAGGAGACCCAGTACTTC.

This clonotype was found a few times. The chain carries TRBV20-1 and TRBJ2-3, with D possibly matching TRBD2 (7 bases). There are 15 residues in the CDR3. Between the trimmed V and J ends, which lost 6 bases and 3 bases, there was a span of 19 bases. Germline CDR1 and CDR2: DFQATT and SNEGSKA (reference sequence). CDR3 nucleotides: TGCAGTGCCCCGATCCCCAGCGGGACAACAGATACGCAGTATTTT. Protein sequence: CSAPIPSGTTDTQYF.

This clonotype was observed at least ten times. This sequence joins TRBV12-3 or TRBV12-4 and TRBJ1-1; possible D gene TRBD1, 5 bases. The CDR3 is 14 residues long. The ends were cut back, 3 bases at V and 4 bases at J, with 12 bases in the middle. The CDR3 loop reads CASSFSGVSTEAFF. CDR3 nucleotide sequence: TGTGCCAGCAGTTTTTCGGGGGTGAGCACTGAAGCTTTCTTT.

This clonotype was counted a few times. This chain links TRBV7-3 with TRBJ2-3; D unclear. CDR1 and CDR2 from the germline V gene are SGHTA and FQGTGA. Trimming pared 0 bases from V and 0 bases from J, leaving 4 bases between. The CDR3 sequence is 14 residues long. The CDR3 sequence: CASSLTQSTDTQYF. Here the CDR3 DNA reads TGTGCCAGCAGCTTAACACAGAGCACAGATACGCAGTATTTT.

The sample holds a few counts of this clonotype. The V gene is TRBV7-8, the J gene TRBJ2-1; D gene unclear. V was shortened by 3 bases and J by 0 bases, with 9 bases between the two germline ends. Germline V gene sequence: CDR1 SGHVS, CDR2 FQNEAQ. The CDR3 contains 15 residues. CDR3 in amino acids: CASSFIPTSYNEQFF. CDR3 nucleotide sequence: TGTGCCAGCAGCTTTATACCCACCTCCTACAATGAGCAGTTCTTC.